The present TCR beta chain was sequenced within a study of blood T cell repertoires in COVID-19. Sequenced by immunoSEQ multiplex PCR; TCRdb stores in-frame clones only, minus some. This sample has 250,000 to 300,000 clones, with about 93% found just once. Enrolled through a virtual design, the participants were between roughly 18 and 95 years of age and came from about two dozen US areas. Donors of Cohort 3 who recovered were those that had two negative PCRs, clearance, or symptom resolution. Germline CDR1 is GTSNPN and CDR2 is SVGIG (reference sequence). The V gene end was trimmed by 0 bases and the J gene end by 4 bases; junction bases not matched to a gene: 5. This CDR3 has 15 residues.

The chain links TRBV30 to TRBJ1-3; 8 bases agree with TRBD1. The receptor was isolated from a woman in her twenties or thirties who had recovered from COVID-19. Sequences were obtained from PBMCs or T cells enriched from blood (not recorded which). For the CDR3, the DNA is TGTGCCTGGAGTGTACTCAGGGGGCTCGGAAACACCATATATTTT. It is translated as CAWSVLRGLGNTIYF.